The T cell receptor beta chain under discussion was sequenced for a study of T cells in localized non-small cell lung cancer. In the case of this clone: What it recognizes is unknown.

Clones were sequenced by immunoSEQ multiplex PCR, and TCRdb holds only the in-frame ones, with some missing. The sample contains 3,700 or so clones, 20% to 25% of which appear only once. Study observations and caveats: Longer overall survival accompanied higher blood T cell density. Adjacent lung tissue had a median 57 of the top 100 clones found in the tumor. Uninvolved nearby lung showed the greatest T cell clonality, exceeding that found in tumor. Sequencing, confined to only one tumor region, leaves heterogeneity possible.

The sequences come from lung tumor tissue, collected before any cancer treatment. The clonotype comes from a man between 40 and 70 years old with stage II squamous cell lung carcinoma.

CDR3 amino acids: CASSLQVRAALGDTQYF. The CDR3 DNA sequence: TGTGCCAGCAGCTTACAGGTTCGGGCGGCCTTGGGGGATACGCAGTATTTT. The V call is TRBV11-3, the J call TRBJ2-3; D gene uncertain. The CDR3 is 17 residues long. Germline V gene data show CDR1 as SGHNT and CDR2 as YENEEA. Trimming took 2 bases from V and 6 from J, leaving 21 bases between them.